The 23 T cell receptor beta chains below all came from one sample that was sequenced in a study of blood T cell repertoires in COVID-19. Measured with immunoSEQ multiplex PCR; TCRdb has only the in-frame clones, and not every one. The sample lists some 90,000 clones, nearly 90% occurring once. What was sequenced was peripheral blood. The receptors were gathered from a man aged 50-60 years with acute or convalescent COVID-19.

This sequence joins TRBV6-5 and TRBJ2-3, with 10 positions matching TRBD2. This CDR3 contains 15 residues. After removal of 5 bases from V and 5 bases from J, the junction contained 7 bases not matched to a gene. Germline V gives CDR1 MNHEY, CDR2 SVGAGI. The CDR3 DNA sequence: TGTGCCAGCAGTACAGCGGGGGGGCCTGTAGATACGCAGTATTTT. This codes for CASSTAGGPVDTQYF.

The rearrangement links TRBV7-3 to TRBJ2-3, with 10 bases aligning to TRBD2. Losses at the gene ends were 5 bases for V and 4 bases for J; bases not matched to a gene: 9. Germline values: CDR1 SGHTA, CDR2 FQGTGA. The CDR3 is made up of 16 amino acids. CDR3: CASSAYSGGASDTQYF. Here the CDR3 DNA reads TGTGCCAGCAGCGCCTACAGCGGGGGGGCATCAGATACGCAGTATTTT.

The chain employs TRBV11-2 and TRBJ2-5; 11 bases are shared with TRBD2. The V gene's germline CDR1 is SGHAT and CDR2 FQNNGV. This CDR3 is built from 15 residues. Germline trimming cut 5 bases from V and 1 base from J; bases unmatched to any gene: 3. CDR3 amino acids: CASSVAGGTQETQYF. CDR3 coding DNA: TGTGCCAGCAGCGTAGCGGGGGGGACCCAAGAGACCCAGTACTTC.

The CDR3 region has the DNA TGTGCCAGCAGCAGGGACAGGGTCGACGAGCAGTACTTC. It specifies CASSRDRVDEQYF. The chain uses TRBV14 and TRBJ2-7; TRBD1 agrees at 9 bases. Germline trimming cut 5 bases from V and 5 bases from J; bases unmatched to any gene: 4. The CDR3 has 13 residues. Germline V gene sequence: CDR1 SGHDN, CDR2 FVKESK.

The chain links TRBV25-1 to TRBJ1-2; D is perhaps TRBD1 (6 bases). Trimming shortened V by 5 bases and J by 2 bases, and 21 bases separated the two germline ends. CDR1 MGHDK and CDR2 SYGVNS come from the germline V gene. CDR3 size: 17 residues. CDR3 protein: CASSPPAPGELNYGYTF. The CDR3 nucleotides are TGTGCCAGCAGTCCCCCAGCCCCAGGGGAGTTGAACTATGGCTACACCTTC.

The chain employs TRBV6-5 and TRBJ2-5, with 7 bases aligning to TRBD2. The CDR3 consists of 15 residues. After removal of 2 bases from V and 1 base from J, the junction contained 4 bases not matched to a gene. Germline CDR1 and CDR2: MNHEY and SVGAGI. CDR3 region: CASSYGASGQETQYF. The CDR3 nucleotides read TGTGCCAGCAGTTACGGGGCTAGCGGCCAAGAGACCCAGTACTTC.

This clone was observed once. The chain links TRBV27 to TRBJ2-7; TRBD2 is a possible D gene (5 bases). This CDR3 has 15 amino acids. V was trimmed by 2 bases and J by 2 bases, leaving 13 bases between them. Germline assignment: CDR1 MNHEY and CDR2 SMNVEV (reference sequence). The CDR3, as DNA: TGTGCCAGCAGTTTAATGGCGGGCCGAACCTACGAGCAGTACTTC. Amino acid sequence: CASSLMAGRTYEQYF.

The chain carries TRBV19 and TRBJ2-7; 7 nucleotides agree with TRBD2. From germline, CDR1 is LNHDA and CDR2 SQIVND (reference sequence). The CDR3 has 14 residues. Trimming took 6 bases from V and 6 from J; bases not matched to a gene: 11. The CDR3 region is CASRRSGDVFEQYV. As DNA, the CDR3 is TGTGCCAGTAGACGCAGCGGGGATGTGTTCGAGCAGTACGTC.

The J gene is TRBJ1-2, the V gene TRBV3-1 (or the pseudogene TRBV3-2), with D unclear. Germline loops: CDR1 LGHDT, CDR2 YNNKEL (reference sequence). V lost 1 base to trimming and J lost 4 bases, with 7 bases between them. The CDR3 is 13 amino acids. The CDR3 sequence is CASSQGFSYGYTF. Written as DNA, the CDR3 is TGTGCCAGCAGCCAAGGTTTCAGCTATGGCTACACCTTC.

The chain joins TRBV27 to TRBJ2-7; D is unclear. The CDR3 is made up of 13 amino acids. CDR1 and CDR2 from the germline V gene are MNHEY and SMNVEV (reference sequence). Trimming shortened V by 2 bases and J by 0 bases, and 5 bases separated the two germline ends. The CDR3: CASSLKSSYEQYF. The CDR3 DNA reads as TGTGCCAGCAGTTTAAAGAGCTCCTACGAGCAGTACTTC.

The rearrangement uses TRBV5-1 and TRBJ1-1, with TRBD1 as a possible D gene (5 bases). V was clipped by 0 bases and J by 7 bases, with 10 bases between them. CDR1 is SGHRS and CDR2 is YFSETQ in the germline V gene. The CDR3 spans 13 residues. Here the CDR3 reads CASSLEGKGEAFF. Written as DNA, the CDR3 is TGCGCCAGCAGCTTGGAGGGGAAGGGTGAAGCTTTCTTT. Full variable domain (rest looked up from reference TRBV5-1 and TRBJ1-1): KAGVTQTPRYLIKTRGQQVTLSCSPISGHRSVSWYQQTPGQGLQFLFEYFSETQRNKGNFPGRFSGRQFSNSRSEMNVSTLELGDSALYLCASSLEGKGEAFFGQGTRLTVV.

The V call is TRBV18, the J call TRBJ2-5; 8 nucleotides agree with TRBD2. Trimming at V came to 2 bases and at J to 0 bases, leaving 2 bases not matched to a gene. This CDR3 has 15 amino acids. CDR1 is KGHSH, CDR2 LQKENI, per germline. The CDR3: CASSPTSGYQETQYF. For the CDR3, the DNA is TGTGCCAGCTCACCAACTAGCGGTTACCAAGAGACCCAGTACTTC.

J is TRBJ1-1 and V is TRBV5-5; 7 bases are a match to TRBD1. This CDR3 contains 14 residues. V lost 1 base and J lost 0; bases outside the gene matches: 0. CDR1 is SGHKS, CDR2 YYEKEE, per germline (reference sequence). The CDR3 loop reads CASSLTGVNTEAFF. For the CDR3, the DNA is TGTGCCAGCAGCTTGACAGGGGTGAACACTGAAGCTTTCTTT.

This chain joins TRBV23-1 and TRBJ2-7; possibly TRBD2 for D (6 bases). TRBV23-1 is assigned to the ORF class and has an uncertain function. V was trimmed by 0 bases and J by 1 base, leaving 19 bases between them. The CDR3 consists of 18 residues. The CDR3 protein is CASSQSPPGVPCSYEQYV. CDR3 in DNA: TGCGCCAGCAGTCAATCGCCTCCGGGGGTACCTTGTTCCTACGAGCAGTACGTC.

In this sample, this clone turned up a few times. The rearrangement joins TRBV7-2 to TRBJ1-2; perhaps TRBD1 as D (5 bases). The CDR3 loop spans 13 amino acids. V was pared by 9 bases and J by 1 base, with 12 bases between. Germline assignment: CDR1 SGHTA and CDR2 FQGNSA. The CDR3 DNA reads as TGTGCCAGTCAGGACAAGGGTAACTATGGCTACACCTTC. This sequence encodes CASQDKGNYGYTF.

The chain combines TRBV25-1 with TRBJ1-6, with TRBD1 as a possible D gene (5 bases). This CDR3 comprises 13 residues. Trimming removed 4 bases from V and 14 bases from J, with 15 bases in between. The V gene's germline CDR1 is MGHDK and CDR2 SYGVNS. The CDR3 region is CASSVQALVTLHF. The CDR3 DNA follows: TGTGCCAGCAGTGTACAGGCCCTCGTGACCCTCCACTTT. Filled out from reference TRBV25-1 and TRBJ1-6, the complete variable domain reads EADIYQTPRYLVIGTGKKITLECSQTMGHDKMYWYQQDPGMELHLIHYSYGVNSTEKGDLSSESTVSRIRTEHFPLTLESARPSHTSQYLCASSVQALVTLHFGNGTRLTVT.

This chain uses TRBV6-4 with TRBJ2-5, with 9 bases that match TRBD2. V lost 7 bases to trimming and J lost 4 bases; unmatched junction nucleotides: 7. Germline-derived CDR1 and CDR2 are MRHNA and SNTAGT. CDR3 length equals 14 residues. CDR3 coding DNA: TGTGCCAGCAATTGGCGGGGGGGTGTAGAGACCCAGTACTTC. Translation: CASNWRGGVETQYF.

V usage is TRBV5-4 and J usage is TRBJ2-7; 7 bases are a match to TRBD1. V was clipped by 4 bases and J by 6 bases; unmatched bases: 4. The CDR3 covers 12 residues. Germline V gene lookup returns CDR1 SGHNT and CDR2 YYREEE (reference sequence). The CDR3 bases are TGTGCCAGCAGCCAGGACAGGACCGAGCAGTACGTC. Its translation: CASSQDRTEQYV.

The V call is TRBV2, the J call TRBJ2-7, with D unclear. V dropped 4 bases and J dropped 2 bases, with 6 bases sitting between them. Germline V gives CDR1 SNHLY, CDR2 FYNNEI. This CDR3 comprises 12 residues. CDR3: CASSGPAYEQYV. The CDR3 DNA reads as TGTGCCAGCAGTGGGCCAGCCTACGAGCAGTACGTC.

J is TRBJ2-3 and V is TRBV28; possibly TRBD2 for D (5 bases). The CDR3 has 16 residues. V was clipped by 4 bases and J by 0 bases, with 14 bases between them. From germline, CDR1 is MDHEN and CDR2 SYDVKM. The CDR3 loop reads CASSSPSGSSTDTQYF. The CDR3 region has the DNA TGTGCCAGCAGTTCCCCCAGCGGATCTAGCACAGATACGCAGTATTTT. The full variable domain, completed using reference TRBV28 and TRBJ2-3, is DVKVTQSSRYLVKRTGEKVFLECVQDMDHENMFWYRQDPGLGLRLIYFSYDVKMKEKGDIPEGYSVSREKKERFSLILESASTNQTSMYLCASSSPSGSSTDTQYFGPGTRLTVL.

The genes are TRBV19 and TRBJ1-5; D is undetermined. Germline V gene data show CDR1 as LNHDA and CDR2 as SQIVND (reference sequence). CDR3 length equals 16 residues. The germline V and J ends were trimmed by 3 bases and 4 bases, with 16 bases remaining between them. The CDR3 sequence: CASSIYGRHRNQPQHF. The CDR3 DNA follows: TGTGCCAGTAGTATTTATGGGAGGCACCGTAATCAGCCCCAGCATTTT.

The chain employs TRBV9 and TRBJ1-5; 10 bases line up with TRBD1. V dropped 0 bases and J dropped 2; count of bases not matched to a gene: 14. The germline gives CDR1 SGDLS, CDR2 YYNGEE. This CDR3 has 20 residues. In DNA form, the CDR3 reads TGTGCCAGCAGCGTAGAAGGGGGACAGGGGAGGCCACGGGGCAATCAGCCCCAGCATTTT. As protein: CASSVEGGQGRPRGNQPQHF.

The rearrangement uses TRBV6-6 and TRBJ2-7; D uncertain. The CDR3 length is 13 residues. Germline V gene data show CDR1 as MNHNY and CDR2 as SVGAGI (reference sequence). V lost 4 bases, J lost 0 bases, and 7 bases lay in between. The CDR3 nucleotides are TGTGCCAGCAGTTCTGCAGACTCCTACGAGCAGTACTTC. Translation: CASSSADSYEQYF.